Presented here are 17 T cell receptor beta chains from one specimen sequenced in a study of response to subunit inactivated influenza vaccine. TCRdb re-derived calls from the RT-PCR reads in MiXCR, one entry per CDR3 protein. Among hundreds of thousands of distinct CDR3 sequences, 7.6% were seen once, and the ten largest hold 13%. The sequences come from PBMCs from blood, collected roughly 24 months after vaccination. The receptors originated from a man aged 45-69 years who received an inactivated influenza vaccine.

This clonotype was seen ten or more times. The rearrangement joins TRBV27 to TRBJ2-1; TRBD2 matches at 10 bases. Germline V gene data show CDR1 as MNHEY and CDR2 as SMNVEV (reference sequence). V lost 8 bases and J lost 2; bases outside the gene matches: 3. This CDR3 comprises 14 residues. The CDR3 loop is CASSGTSAYNEQFF. The CDR3 bases are TGTGCCAGCTCCGGGACTAGCGCCTACAATGAGCAGTTCTTC.

This clonotype was counted between two and nine times. The V and J genes are TRBV4-3 and TRBJ2-2; TRBD2 agrees at 7 bases. Germline values: CDR1 LGHNA, CDR2 YSLEER. J gave up 4 bases and V 1 base, and 12 bases lay outside the gene matches. The CDR3 sequence is 18 residues long. The CDR3 DNA reads TGCGCCAGCAGCCAAGTAGGACGTAGGGGAGGGGCCACCGGGGAGCTGTTTTTT. Amino acid sequence: CASSQVGRRGGATGELFF.

A few counts support this clonotype. The V call is TRBV5-6, the J call TRBJ2-1; the match to TRBD1 covers 9 bases. This CDR3 is 15 amino acids long. V gave up 4 bases and J gave up 5 bases; unmatched junction bases: 7. In germline, CDR1 is SGHDT, CDR2 YYEEEE. The CDR3 DNA reads as TGTGCCAGCAGCGGAACCGGGACAGGGCACAATGAGCAGTTCTTC. Translating gives CASSGTGTGHNEQFF.

This chain joins TRBV4-3 and TRBJ1-1; TRBD1 matches at 9 bases. CDR1 is LGHNA, CDR2 YSLEER, per germline. This CDR3 region has 16 residues. Trimming took 2 bases from V and 4 from J; bases not matched to a gene: 8. DNA of the CDR3: TGCGCCAGCAGCCAAACCTCCGGGACAGGGAGCACTGAAGCTTTCTTT. This encodes CASSQTSGTGSTEAFF.

There are a few counts of this clonotype. The chain uses TRBV29-1 and TRBJ2-1, with TRBD2 matching 7 bases. Trimming cost V 5 bases and J 4 bases; bases outside gene matches: 8. The CDR3 sequence is 14 residues long. The germline V gene has CDR1 SQVTM and CDR2 ANQGSEA. CDR3 DNA sequence: TGCAGCGTTCAAAGCGGGGAATATTACAATGAGCAGTTCTTC. It encodes CSVQSGEYYNEQFF.

This clonotype showed up many times. The chain links TRBV20-1 to TRBJ1-4; possible D gene TRBD1, 5 bases. The V and J ends lost 4 bases and 1 base respectively, with 10 bases between them. Germline CDR1 and CDR2: DFQATT and SNEGSKA (reference sequence). CDR3 length: 14 residues. The chain's CDR3 is CSATGPLTNEKLFF. The CDR3, as DNA: TGCAGTGCTACAGGGCCTCTAACTAATGAAAAACTGTTTTTT.

This chain joins TRBV6-1 and TRBJ2-3; 10 bases fit TRBD2. From germline, CDR1 is MNHNS and CDR2 SASEGT. CDR3 size: 17 residues. Unmatched junction bases numbered 11, after V lost 8 bases and J lost 0 bases. DNA of the CDR3: TGTGCCAGCCTCCCCGGGCAGCGGGGGGGGAGCACAGATACGCAGTATTTT. Its translation is CASLPGQRGGSTDTQYF.

This chain joins TRBV29-1 and TRBJ2-5, with 11 nucleotides matching TRBD1. CDR1 is SQVTM, CDR2 ANQGSEA, per germline. V was pared by 5 bases and J by 5 bases, with 4 bases of the junction left unmatched. The CDR3 consists of 13 residues. DNA for the CDR3: TGCAGCGTTCGGACAGGGGGCGTTGAGACCCAGTACTTC. It is translated as CSVRTGGVETQYF.

This clonotype has a count of ten or more. This sequence joins TRBV10-1 and TRBJ2-2; D perhaps matches TRBD1 (6 bases). The CDR3 covers 14 residues. Trimming removed 2 bases from V and 5 bases from J, with 9 bases in between. Germline V gene data show CDR1 as WNHNN and CDR2 as SYGVQD (reference sequence). The CDR3 spells CASSEAQGTGELFF. CDR3 sequence (DNA): TGCGCCAGCAGTGAGGCACAGGGAACCGGGGAGCTGTTTTTT.

The sample holds a few counts of this clonotype. The chain employs TRBV11-2 and TRBJ2-5; perhaps D is TRBD1 or TRBD2 (5 bases each). Germline V gene sequence: CDR1 SGHAT, CDR2 FQNNGV. With 10 bases removed from V and 2 bases from J, the gap between germline ends came to 20 bases. The CDR3 is made up of 15 amino acids. CDR3 DNA: TGTGCCACTACCGGGGCCAGGCGGATACAAGAGACCCAGTACTTC. It codes for CATTGARRIQETQYF.

This clonotype was picked up a small number of times. This chain links TRBV29-1 with TRBJ1-1; 9 bases are shared with TRBD1. Germline V CDR1 and CDR2: SQVTM, ANQGSEA. V was pared by 3 bases and J by 7 bases, with 6 bases of the junction left unmatched. The CDR3 length is 13 residues. The CDR3 protein is CSVDAQGAGEAFF. In DNA form, the CDR3 reads TGCAGCGTTGACGCACAGGGGGCGGGTGAAGCTTTCTTT.

This clonotype was seen many times. This chain connects TRBV18 to TRBJ1-1, with D unresolved. Trimming left V 2 bases short and J 7 bases short, with 11 bases between. CDR1 is KGHSH, CDR2 LQKENI, per germline. The CDR3 consists of 13 residues. CDR3 sequence (DNA): TGTGCCAGCTCACCAACGGAAGGAGATGAAGCTTTCTTT. Its translation: CASSPTEGDEAFF.

The chain links TRBV20-1 to TRBJ2-1, with 9 bases identical to TRBD2. CDR1 is DFQATT and CDR2 is SNEGSKA in the germline V gene (reference sequence). This CDR3 spans 13 amino acids. V shed 2 bases and J 6 bases; nucleotides not matched to a gene: 2. For the CDR3, the DNA is TGCAGTGCTAGACTAGCGGGGAGCAATGAGCAGTTCTTC. It specifies CSARLAGSNEQFF.

The table lists this clonotype with a few counts. The V and J genes are TRBV5-6 and TRBJ2-5, with D tentatively TRBD1 or TRBD2 (5 bases each). Germline V gene lookup returns CDR1 SGHDT and CDR2 YYEEEE. The CDR3 is made up of 15 amino acids. Trimming cost V 4 bases and J 0 bases, with 13 bases left between them. The CDR3 spells CASSDEGSDQETQYF. CDR3 in DNA: TGTGCCAGCAGCGACGAGGGGTCAGACCAAGAGACCCAGTACTTC.

The chain recombines TRBV12-3 or TRBV12-4 with TRBJ2-7; D possibly corresponds to TRBD1 (6 bases). The CDR3 runs 13 residues. V was pared by 3 bases and J by 3 bases, with 9 bases between. CDR3 nucleotides: TGTGCCAGCAGTTTCGTCAGGGGCTACGAGCAGTACTTC. Translated, it gives CASSFVRGYEQYF.

This chain uses TRBV28 with TRBJ1-5, with TRBD1 as a possible D gene (5 bases). Looked up from germline, CDR1 is MDHEN and CDR2 is SYDVKM. The V and J ends lost 6 bases and 7 bases respectively, with 19 bases between them. The CDR3 totals 15 residues. CDR3 coding DNA: TGTGCCAGCAGCGCCTGGGCAGGGTCGGACCAGCCCCAGCATTTT. This codes for CASSAWAGSDQPQHF.

V usage is TRBV10-2 and J usage is TRBJ2-7, with TRBD1 identical over 9 bases. V was pared by 8 bases and J by 6 bases, with 5 bases of the junction left unmatched. The CDR3 extends over 12 amino acids. Germline values: CDR1 WSHSY, CDR2 SAAADI. The CDR3 protein is CASQGQGGEQYF. The CDR3 nucleotides read TGCGCCAGCCAGGGACAGGGAGGCGAGCAGTACTTC.